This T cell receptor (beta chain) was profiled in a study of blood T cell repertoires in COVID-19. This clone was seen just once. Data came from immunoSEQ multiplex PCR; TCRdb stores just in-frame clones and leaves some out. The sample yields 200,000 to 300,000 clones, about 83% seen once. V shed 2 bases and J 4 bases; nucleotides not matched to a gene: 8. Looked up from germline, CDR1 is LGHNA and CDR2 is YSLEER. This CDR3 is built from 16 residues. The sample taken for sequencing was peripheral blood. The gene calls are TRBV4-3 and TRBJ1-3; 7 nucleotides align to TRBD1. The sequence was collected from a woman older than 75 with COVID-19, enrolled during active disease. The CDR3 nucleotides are TGCGCCAGCAGCCAAACCTGGACAGGAGGGGGAAACACCATATATTTT. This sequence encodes CASSQTWTGGGNTIYF.